The entry below describes one TCR beta chain. The antigen remains unidentified. These data originate in a study of CXCR3-negative and CXCR3-positive naive CD8 T cells. Regarding the study as a whole: After cryopreservation, CXCR3 expression dropped partially; most assays used fresh PBMCs. Memory CD8+ T cell repertoires were far less diverse than both naive subsets.

All TRB cDNA libraries came from 5' RACE performed with UMI labels. From its re-call of the 5' RACE reads, TCRdb lists each CDR3 protein once, without DNA. The ten most abundant clones cover approximately 15% of a sample with tens of thousands of distinct CDR3 sequences. Using triplicate sorts, about 270,000 cells were collected each time from every CD8+ T cell subset. The source of this sequence is a human donor in good health. Some clones in this sample may be carry-over from other donors' samples. The sequencing input was memory CD8+ T cells from blood.

CDR3 region: CASSQDGDSQDEQYF. The chain has TRBV4-3 and TRBJ2-7; as DNA is missing, the TRBD2 call by TCRdb cannot be tested. Germline V lookup: CDR1 LGHNA, CDR2 YSLEER. The CDR3 length is 15 residues.